Sequencing of this T cell receptor beta chain was carried out in a study of blood T cell repertoires in COVID-19. Study as a whole: Whether acute or convalescent, the COVID-19 samples came from the United States, Italy and Spain. Sample material is recorded as cDNA or gDNA derived from T cells, B-cell-depleted T cells, or PBMCs.

TCRdb keeps only in-frame clones here, not all; method: immunoSEQ multiplex PCR. The sample yields around 300,000 clones, 88% seen once. Living in under 30 US areas, the participants were between roughly 18 and 89 years of age. Researchers sorted participants into cohorts using their self-reported clinical history. This CDR3 region has 14 residues. From germline, CDR1 is MGHRA and CDR2 YSYEKL. V was trimmed by 0 bases and J by 6 bases, leaving 12 bases between them. The clonotype comes from a woman between 50 and 59 years old who had recovered from COVID-19. What was sequenced was PBMCs or T cells enriched from blood (not recorded which). This sequence joins TRBV4-1 and TRBJ2-7; D is unclear. CDR3 sequence reads: CASSQDLRITEQYF. The CDR3 region has the DNA TGCGCCAGCAGCCAAGATCTCAGGATAACCGAGCAGTACTTC.